This section outlines one T cell receptor beta chain sequence together with its context. Sequencing was performed with immunoSEQ multiplex PCR; in TCRdb, only in-frame clones are kept and a portion is missing. The sample gives over 150,000 clones, approximately 89% of which show up once; about 3.5% is in the top ten. CDR3 length: 15 residues. Germline V gene sequence: CDR1 SGHAT, CDR2 FQDESV (reference sequence). Trimming left V 4 bases short and J 0 bases short, with 10 bases between. These data originate in a study of T cell responses to AZD1222 COVID-19 vaccine. V is TRBV11-1 and J is TRBJ2-1, with D hard to call. Sequenced here: peripheral blood, sampled 28 days after the second AZD1222 dose. The origin of this receptor is an adult who received the AZD1222 COVID-19 vaccine. In DNA form, the CDR3 reads TGTGCCAGCAGCTCGTACTGGAGCTCCTACAATGAGCAGTTCTTC. Protein: CASSSYWSSYNEQFF.